These 4 T cell receptor beta chains originate from one sample sequenced in a study of cytomegalovirus exposure and HLA in healthy donors. The PCR was carried out with 60 Vbeta primers and 13 Jbeta primers. Data came from immunoSEQ multiplex PCR; TCRdb stores just in-frame clones and leaves some out. The table includes over 200,000 clones, 70% to 80% detected once. The material sequenced was PBMCs. The receptors shown here come from a woman in her sixties in good health and CMV-seropositive.

This rearrangement joins TRBV7-9 to TRBJ2-5; TRBD2 aligns across 13 bases. Germline V lookup: CDR1 SEHNR, CDR2 FQNEAQ (reference sequence). CDR3 length equals 17 residues. V gave up 2 bases and J gave up 4 bases; unmatched junction bases: 7. Written as DNA, the CDR3 is TGTGCCAGCAGCTTAATGCCGGGACTAGCGGGACTAGAGACCCAGTACTTC. As protein: CASSLMPGLAGLETQYF.

The chain recombines TRBV7-2 with TRBJ2-7, with 7 bases lining up with TRBD1. The CDR3 loop spans 15 amino acids. The germline V gene encodes CDR1 SGHTA and CDR2 FQGNSA. Germline trimming cut 4 bases from V and 2 bases from J; bases unmatched to any gene: 8. The CDR3 nucleotides read TGTGCCAGCAGCTGGGGACAGCGTTTACCCTACGAGCAGTACTTC. It codes for CASSWGQRLPYEQYF.

The chain is built from TRBV21-1 and TRBJ2-2; the tabulated D call, TRBD2, remains unverified against the DNA. TRBV21-1 represents a pseudogene. The CDR3 is made up of 20 amino acids. CDR3 sequence (DNA): TGTGCCAGCAGCAAAGGGGCCCTAGCGGGGGGCCGGGTTGATGGCGGGGAGCTGTTTTTT. This gives the protein CASSKGALAGGRVDGGELFF.

The chain employs TRBV7-2 and TRBJ2-5; 8 bases match TRBD1. Gene TRBJ2-7 matches the end of the DNA better, so the J call may be wrong. The CDR3 loop spans 15 amino acids. CDR1 SGHTA and CDR2 FQGNSA come from the germline V gene. For the CDR3, the DNA is TGTGCCAGCAGCTTAGCCACAGGGGGGTCCTACGAGCAGTACTTC. Translation gives CASSLATGGSYEQYF.